These 9 T cell receptor beta chains share one sample of origin, sequenced in a study of human T cells and chemical hapten exposure. A single record per CDR3 protein comes from TCRdb applying MiXCR to the RACE reads. This table holds 350,000 to 400,000 distinct CDR3 sequences, approximately 5.1% found once. The time point: pre-sensitization, week 0. Regarding treatment: therapeutic diphenylcyclopropenone sensitization with weekly scalp DPC. Sample: whole blood, taken in connection with sensitization to the hapten diphenylcyclopropenone (DPC). Receptor source: a woman between 50 and 59 years old with alopecia areata. Some clones in this sample may be carry-over from other donors' samples.

The genes are TRBV7-2 and TRBJ2-5; TRBD2 matches 9 bases. V shed 2 bases and J 5 bases; nucleotides not matched to a gene: 6. CDR1 is SGHTA and CDR2 is FQGNSA in the germline V gene. The CDR3 runs to 15 residues. The CDR3 is CASSLNAGGQETQYF. The DNA of the CDR3 is TGTGCCAGCAGCTTAAATGCGGGAGGGCAGGAGACCCAGTACTTC.

This clonotype occurred many times. V and J are TRBV4-2 and TRBJ1-1, with D maybe TRBD1 (5 bases). Germline V gene lookup returns CDR1 LGHNA and CDR2 YNFKEQ. With 1 base removed from V and 4 bases from J, the gap between germline ends came to 13 bases. The CDR3 length is 15 residues. CDR3 sequence reads: CASSQVRRRGTEAFF. CDR3 bases: TGTGCCAGCAGCCAAGTGAGGAGAAGGGGCACTGAAGCTTTCTTT.

This sequence joins TRBV10-2 and TRBJ2-3, with 11 bases that match TRBD2. This CDR3 is 15 amino acids long. Trimming removed 6 bases from V and 3 bases from J; junction bases left unmatched: 5. CDR1 is WSHSY and CDR2 is SAAADI in the germline V gene. The CDR3, as DNA: TGCGCCAGCAGAGATCTAGCGGGAGGAACAGATACGCAGTATTTT. Translating gives CASRDLAGGTDTQYF.

This clonotype was seen ten or more times. The V and J genes are TRBV6-5 and TRBJ2-3, with 10 bases aligning to TRBD2. V gave up 4 bases and J gave up 0 bases; unmatched junction bases: 10. This CDR3 comprises 18 residues. Looked up from germline, CDR1 is MNHEY and CDR2 is SVGAGI. The CDR3 DNA is TGTGCCAGCAGTTTCACGTGGACTAGCGGAGGGAGCACAGATACGCAGTATTTT. Translating it yields CASSFTWTSGGSTDTQYF.

The V gene is TRBV4-1, the J gene TRBJ1-5, with 8 bases that match TRBD1. Germline CDR1 MGHRA, CDR2 YSYEKL. Unmatched junction bases numbered 7, after V lost 3 bases and J lost 6 bases. This CDR3 has 15 residues. The CDR3 reads CASSQAGQGGQPQHF. Written as DNA, the CDR3 is TGCGCCAGCAGCCAGGCAGGACAGGGAGGTCAGCCCCAGCATTTT.

This clonotype was observed a few times. The V call is TRBV29-1, the J call TRBJ1-1; possibly TRBD1 for D (6 bases). CDR3 size: 13 residues. V lost 3 bases and J lost 6, with 14 bases in between. The germline CDR1 and CDR2 sequences are SQVTM and ANQGSEA. CDR3 bases: TGCAGCGTTGAGGCCCAGGGGACGTCTGAAGCTTTCTTT. This gives the protein CSVEAQGTSEAFF.

This clonotype was detected ten times or more. The V call is TRBV4-2, the J call TRBJ2-7; tentatively, D is TRBD1 (5 bases). The germline CDR1 and CDR2 sequences are LGHNA and YNFKEQ. The CDR3 runs 14 residues. Deletions cut 5 bases from V and 3 bases from J, with 14 bases between. The CDR3 reads CASSTEVGVYEQYF. DNA for the CDR3: TGTGCCAGCAGCACCGAGGTAGGGGTCTACGAGCAGTACTTC.

This clonotype was picked up many times. J is TRBJ1-2 and V is TRBV24-1; possibly TRBD1 for D (6 bases). This CDR3 is 15 amino acids long. Germline loops: CDR1 KGHDR, CDR2 SFDVKD. The V and J ends lost 1 base and 4 bases respectively, with 12 bases between them. The CDR3 DNA reads as TGTGCCACCAGTGATTTAAGGGGGTCCGTCTATGGCTACACCTTC. Amino acid sequence: CATSDLRGSVYGYTF.

This clonotype showed up many times. The chain combines TRBV29-1 with TRBJ2-1, with D tentatively TRBD1 (6 bases). Germline-derived CDR1 and CDR2 are SQVTM and ANQGSEA. Deletions cut 6 bases from V and 4 bases from J, with 25 bases between. The CDR3 loop spans 17 amino acids. The CDR3 sequence is CSVRAGVTPMRYNEQFF. As DNA, the CDR3 is TGCAGCGTCCGGGCAGGGGTCACACCCATGAGATACAATGAGCAGTTCTTC.